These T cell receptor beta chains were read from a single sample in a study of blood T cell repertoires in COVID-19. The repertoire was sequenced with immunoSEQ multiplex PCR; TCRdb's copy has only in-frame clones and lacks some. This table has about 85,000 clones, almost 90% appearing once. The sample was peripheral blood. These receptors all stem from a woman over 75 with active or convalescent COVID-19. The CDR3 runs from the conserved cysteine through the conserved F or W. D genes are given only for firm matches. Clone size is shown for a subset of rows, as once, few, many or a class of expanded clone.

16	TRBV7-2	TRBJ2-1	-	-	TGTGCCAGCAGCCCCGGGGGGAGGGGGTCCTACAATGAGCAGTTCTTC	CASSPGGRGSYNEQFF
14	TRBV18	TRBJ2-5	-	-	TGTGCCAGCTCACCAGTTGGTACAGAAGAGACCCAGTACTTC	CASSPVGTEETQYF
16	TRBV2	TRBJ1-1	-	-	TGTGCCAGCAGTGAATATGGTAGAAAACTGAACACTGAAGCTTTCTTT	CASSEYGRKLNTEAFF
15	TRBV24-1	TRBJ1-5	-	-	TGTGCCACCGCAGGGGCGGATGGTGACAATCAGCCCCAGCATTTT	CATAGADGDNQPQHF
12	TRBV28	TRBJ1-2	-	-	TGTGCCAGTACCGGACAGAGCTATGGCTACACCTTC	CASTGQSYGYTF
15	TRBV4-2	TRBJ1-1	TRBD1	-	TGTGCCAGCAGCCAAGGATCCAGGGGGGAAACTGAAGCTTTCTTT	CASSQGSRGETEAFF
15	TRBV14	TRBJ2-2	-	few	TGTGCCAGCAGCCAAGGTAGCAGTAACACCGGGGAGCTGTTTTTT	CASSQGSSNTGELFF
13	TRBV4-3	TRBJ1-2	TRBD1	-	TGCGCCAGCAGGCCTAAAGGGGGCGGTGGCTACACCTTC	CASRPKGGGGYTF
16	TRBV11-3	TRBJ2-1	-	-	TGTGCCAGCAGCTCAGGGGGGAGAAGCGCCTACAATGAGCAGTTCTTC	CASSSGGRSAYNEQFF
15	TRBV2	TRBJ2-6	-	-	TGTGCCAGCAGGGCTCAAACCTCTGGGGCCAACGTCCTGACTTTC	CASRAQTSGANVLTF
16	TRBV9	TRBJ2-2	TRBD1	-	TGTGCCAGCACCGCGACAGGGGACCCTAACACCGGGGAGCTGTTTTTT	CASTATGDPNTGELFF
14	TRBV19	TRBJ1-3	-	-	TGTGCCAGTATGGCGGATGGGGCTCGAAACACCATATATTTT	CASMADGARNTIYF
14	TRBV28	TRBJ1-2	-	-	TGTGCCAGCAGCCGAAGGGCGGAGGACTATGGCTACACCTTC	CASSRRAEDYGYTF
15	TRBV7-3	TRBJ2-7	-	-	TGTGCCAGCAGCTTAACGAAGGGGCCAGTGAGCGAGCAGTACTTC	CASSLTKGPVSEQYF
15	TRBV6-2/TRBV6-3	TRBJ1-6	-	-	TGTGCCAGCAGTTACTCGAGGCAAGATAATTCACCCCTCCACTTT	CASSYSRQDNSPLHF
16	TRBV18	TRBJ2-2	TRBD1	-	TGTGCCAGCTCACCAACAAGGACAGGGATCACCGGGGAGCTGTTTTTT	CASSPTRTGITGELFF
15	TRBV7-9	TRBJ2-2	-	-	TGTGCCAGCAGCCTTAGCGTTCGGCCCACCGGGGAGCTGTTTTTT	CASSLSVRPTGELFF
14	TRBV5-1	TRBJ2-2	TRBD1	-	TGCGCCAGCAGCTCGGGACAGGGAGCCGGGGAGCTGTTTTTT	CASSSGQGAGELFF
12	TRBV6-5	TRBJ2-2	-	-	TGTGCCAGCAGTTCATGGGGCTGGGAGCTGTTTTTT	CASSSWGWELFF
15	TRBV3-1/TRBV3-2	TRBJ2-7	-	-	TGTGCCAGCAGCCAAGTCTGGGACTTGTCCTACGAGCAGTACTTC	CASSQVWDLSYEQYF
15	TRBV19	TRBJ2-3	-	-	TGTGCCAGTAGTATTGCGGGGGCTGGGGCAGATACGCAGTATTTT	CASSIAGAGADTQYF
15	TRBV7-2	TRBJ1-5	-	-	TGTGCCAGCAGCTTGATTTTTGATCAGAATCAGCCCCAGCATTTT	CASSLIFDQNQPQHF
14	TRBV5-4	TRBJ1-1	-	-	TGTGCCAGCAGCCTGGGGGCCTTGAACACTGAAGCTTTCTTT	CASSLGALNTEAFF
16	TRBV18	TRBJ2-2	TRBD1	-	TGTGCCAGCTCCCCACAGGGACAGGGGAGCTCCGGGGAGCTGTTTTTT	CASSPQGQGSSGELFF
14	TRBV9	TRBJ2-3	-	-	TGTGCCAGCTGGTTCGCAGGGAGCACAGATACGCAGTATTTT	CASWFAGSTDTQYF